The TCR beta chain described here comes from a study of T cell responses to AZD1222 COVID-19 vaccine. Overall study findings and caveats: Spike-wide vaccine-associated CD4 TCRs dominated at 160-218 and 743-854. Once two AZD1222 doses were given, Spike-specific TCR breadth and depth went up.

About this clone: Its antigen is unknown.

TCRdb's table, derived via immunoSEQ multiplex PCR, lists solely in-frame clones and lacks some. The repertoire includes 80,000 to 100,000 clones, about 93% of them detected once, and roughly 10% sits in the top ten. Germline values: CDR1 WNHNN, CDR2 SYGVQD (reference sequence). The CDR3 consists of 13 residues. Trimming removed 6 bases at V and 7 bases at J, with 13 bases between. The receptor was isolated from an adult who received the AZD1222 COVID-19 vaccine. The sequencing here drew on peripheral blood, taken 28 days after the second AZD1222 dose. The chain couples TRBV10-1 to TRBJ1-5, with unresolved D. The CDR3 here is CASSPSMGQPQHF. Here the CDR3 DNA reads TGCGCCAGCAGCCCAAGCATGGGGCAGCCCCAGCATTTT.